A single T cell receptor beta chain is shown here with its context. It is unclear where the CDR3 begins or ends on the DNA, so no DNA is shown, and the CDR3 is as TCRdb lists it. The CDR3 region is 15 residues in length, termini included. The V gene's germline CDR1 is LNHDA and CDR2 SQIVND (reference sequence). The data were produced by immunoSEQ multiplex PCR, yet TCRdb's version contains in-frame clones alone and is incomplete. The sample lists over 1.4 million clones, 95% to 97% seen once, with approximately 1.1% in the top ten. The data originate from a study of shared clonotypes between healthy human individuals. Study overall: Donors were a couple of women and a few men aged 18 to 49.

V is TRBV19 and J is TRBJ1-5. The source of this sequence is a man aged 25-45 years in good health. What was sequenced was naive CD4+ T cells sorted from blood. Sample subset: CD45RA+ positively selected. CDR3 amino acids: CASTSGGRPNQPQHF.